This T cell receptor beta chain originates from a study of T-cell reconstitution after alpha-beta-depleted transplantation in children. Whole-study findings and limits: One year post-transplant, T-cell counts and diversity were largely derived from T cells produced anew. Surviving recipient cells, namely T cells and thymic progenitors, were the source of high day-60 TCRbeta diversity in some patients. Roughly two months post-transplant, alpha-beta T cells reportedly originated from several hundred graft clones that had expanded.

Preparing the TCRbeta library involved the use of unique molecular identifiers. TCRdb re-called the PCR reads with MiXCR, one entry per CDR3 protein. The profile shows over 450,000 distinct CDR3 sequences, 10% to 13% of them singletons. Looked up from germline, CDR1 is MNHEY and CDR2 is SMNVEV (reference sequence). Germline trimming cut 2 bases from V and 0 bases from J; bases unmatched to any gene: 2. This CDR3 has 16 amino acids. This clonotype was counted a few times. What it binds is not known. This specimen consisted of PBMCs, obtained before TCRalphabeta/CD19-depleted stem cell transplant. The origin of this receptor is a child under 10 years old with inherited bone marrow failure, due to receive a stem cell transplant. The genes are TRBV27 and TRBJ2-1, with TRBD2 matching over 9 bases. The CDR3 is CASSLISGSSYNEQFF. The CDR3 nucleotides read TGTGCCAGCAGTTTAATTAGCGGGAGCTCCTACAATGAGCAGTTCTTC.